This T cell receptor (beta chain) was profiled in a study of T cell changes during pregnancy in multiple sclerosis. TCRdb's table, derived via immunoSEQ multiplex PCR, lists solely in-frame clones and lacks some. This table holds about 73,000 clones, 75% to 90% found once. Germline V gives CDR1 MNHEY, CDR2 SVGAGI. The CDR3 length is 14 residues. V was pared by 5 bases and J by 8 bases, with 15 bases between. The TCR was taken from a female donor in good health, enrolled as a control in a pregnancy study. The chain is built from TRBV6-5 and TRBJ1-4, with D perhaps matching TRBD1 (6 bases). Material: peripheral blood, obtained after pregnancy. CDR3 nucleotide sequence: TGTGCCAGCAGTACACAGGGCTTAGGGGAAAAACTGTTTTTT. Translated, it gives CASSTQGLGEKLFF.